The sequence of this TCR beta chain was determined in a study of T-cell memory formation after mild COVID-19. A single record per CDR3 protein comes from TCRdb applying MiXCR to the 5' RACE reads. The sample yields almost 550,000 distinct CDR3 sequences, 20% seen once. Per germline, CDR1 LNHNV and CDR2 YYDKDF (reference sequence). Deletions cut 3 bases from V and 4 bases from J, with 9 bases between. The CDR3 is 14 amino acids. The V call is TRBV15, the J call TRBJ2-2; D is undetermined. The receptor comes from an adult woman who had mild COVID-19 (a few samples of this study predate the infection). Cell type and time point are not known. The sample consisted of PBMCs or a T cell subset sorted from them (not recorded which). The DNA for the CDR3 is TGTGCCACCAGCAGTCCTTTGATCACCGGGGAGCTGTTTTTT. Amino acids: CATSSPLITGELFF. Full variable domain (rest looked up from reference TRBV15 and TRBJ2-2): DAMVIQNPRYQVTQFGKPVTLSCSQTLNHNVMYWYQQKSSQAPKLLFHYYDKDFNNEADTPDNFQSRRPNTSFCFLDIRSPGLGDTAMYLCATSSPLITGELFFGEGSRLTVL.